Listed below are T cell receptor beta chains from one sample, sequenced in a study of blood T cells in healthy people across ages. TCRdb re-analysed the 5' RACE reads in MiXCR, keeping a single row per CDR3 protein. The table lists roughly 1,500,000 distinct CDR3 sequences, around two fifths of them singletons, with less than 8% in the top ten. Sequences were obtained from blood. These receptor sequences come from a woman younger than 30 in good health. Both conserved end residues are part of each CDR3. The D gene is left open where the match is weak. Not all rows give a size; the values are once, few, many and, for expanded clones, a class.

>TRBJ2-4|TRBV20-1|NA|NA
CSASRDSIQYF
TGCAGTGCTAGTCGGGACTCCATTCAGTACTTC
>TRBJ2-1|TRBV14|NA|NA
CASSQARSGKSYNEQFF
TGTGCCAGCAGCCAAGCTAGGTCCGGTAAATCCTACAATGAGCAGTTCTTC
>TRBJ1-5|TRBV6-5|NA|TRBD1
CASSQRGDRGRQPQHF
TGTGCCAGCAGTCAACGCGGTGACAGGGGCCGTCAGCCCCAGCATTTT
>TRBJ1-6|TRBV12-3/TRBV12-4|NA|TRBD1
CASSGTGTSNSPLHF
TGTGCCAGCAGTGGGACAGGAACGTCAAATTCACCCCTCCACTTT
>TRBJ1-6|TRBV7-9|NA|TRBD1
CASSSAGTGGTALHF
TGTGCCAGCAGCTCCGCCGGGACAGGGGGCACAGCCCTCCACTTT
>TRBJ2-3|TRBV23-1|NA|NA
CASSSGRCRVPDTQYF
TGCGCCAGCAGTTCGGGGAGGTGTCGGGTACCGGATACGCAGTATTTT
>TRBJ2-5|TRBV7-2|few|TRBD2
CASSLDAGVVQTQYF
TGTGCCAGCAGCTTAGATGCGGGAGTCGTACAGACCCAGTACTTC
>TRBJ2-7|TRBV30|NA|NA
CAWRPLARDTYEQYF
TGTGCCTGGAGACCTTTAGCGAGAGACACCTACGAGCAGTACTTC
>TRBJ2-7|TRBV12-3/TRBV12-4|many|NA
CASTPGYEQYF
TGCGCCAGCACACCAGGCTACGAGCAGTACTTC
>TRBJ2-7|TRBV5-6|NA|NA
CASSLAARDEQYF
TGTGCCAGCAGCTTGGCGGCCAGGGACGAGCAGTACTTC
>TRBJ2-1|TRBV5-1|few|NA
CASSFMKYNEQFF
TGCGCCAGCAGCTTTATGAAATACAATGAGCAGTTCTTC
>TRBJ1-2|TRBV3-1|few|NA
CASSQARGLLAGYGYTF
TGTGCCAGCAGCCAAGCCAGGGGACTCCTAGCTGGCTATGGCTACACCTTC
>TRBJ1-1|TRBV3-1|many|NA
CASSQADTEAFF
TGTGCCAGCAGCCAGGCGGACACTGAAGCTTTCTTT
>TRBJ2-3|TRBV20-1|NA|NA
CSARDDSRTQYF
TGCAGTGCTAGAGATGATTCCCGTACGCAGTATTTT
>TRBJ2-1|TRBV7-2|NA|NA
CASSLGRGPPTFTGEQFF
TGTGCCAGCAGCTTAGGGCGGGGGCCTCCGACTTTCACTGGTGAGCAGTTCTTC
>TRBJ2-2|TRBV6-6|NA|TRBD2
CASIQLAGGQTGELFF
TGTGCCAGCATCCAACTAGCGGGGGGGCAAACCGGGGAGCTGTTTTTT
>TRBJ2-1|TRBV29-1|few|NA
CSVDFGETYNEQFF
TGCAGCGTTGACTTCGGGGAGACCTACAATGAGCAGTTCTTC
>TRBJ2-2|TRBV4-1|NA|TRBD2
CASSQVGLPNTGELFF
TGCGCCAGCAGCCAAGTGGGACTACCGAACACCGGGGAGCTGTTTTTT
>TRBJ2-5|TRBV7-9|NA|TRBD1
CASSVIRDSEYQETQYF
TGTGCCAGCAGCGTAATCCGGGACAGCGAGTACCAAGAGACCCAGTACTTC
>TRBJ2-7|TRBV29-1|few|TRBD1
CSARQGSAGEQYF
TGCAGCGCCCGACAGGGTAGCGCTGGCGAGCAGTACTTC
>TRBJ1-4|TRBV20-1|NA|TRBD1
CSAPRQGSEKLFF
TGCAGTGCTCCCCGACAGGGTTCTGAAAAACTGTTTTTT
>TRBJ2-1|TRBV4-1|few|NA
CASSPGGRYKQFF
TGCGCCAGCAGTCCCGGGGGGCGTTACAAGCAGTTCTTC
>TRBJ2-5|TRBV7-2|few|TRBD2
CASSLVRGGNLQETQYF
TGTGCCAGCAGCTTAGTGCGCGGGGGGAACCTTCAAGAGACCCAGTACTTC
>TRBJ1-4|TRBV7-9|few|NA
CASSQGQSRLFF
TGTGCCAGCAGCCAGGGACAATCGAGGCTGTTTTTT
>TRBJ2-7|TRBV3-1|NA|NA
CASSTVATSYEQYF
TGTGCCAGCAGCACCGTGGCTACCTCCTACGAGCAGTACTTC
>TRBJ2-7|TRBV20-1|NA|TRBD2
CSARKPGLDNEQYF
TGCAGTGCACGAAAACCGGGACTAGACAATGAGCAGTACTTC
>TRBJ1-1|TRBV7-3|NA|NA
CASSHLAGINTEAFF
TGTGCCAGCAGCCACCTGGCAGGGATTAACACTGAAGCTTTCTTT
>TRBJ2-7|TRBV27|NA|NA
CASRSLGVYNEQYF
TGTGCCAGCAGGTCCCTGGGCGTTTACAATGAGCAGTACTTC
>TRBJ2-7|TRBV20-1|few|TRBD2
CSAELAGASYEQYF
TGCAGTGCTGAACTAGCGGGAGCCTCCTACGAGCAGTACTTC
>TRBJ2-1|TRBV4-1|few|NA
CASSQPAGSSYNEQFF
TGCGCCAGCAGCCAGCCGGCGGGTAGCTCCTACAATGAGCAGTTCTTC
>TRBJ2-3|TRBV20-1|NA|NA
CSGQPGAGTDTQYF
TGCAGCGGACAGCCGGGCGCGGGCACAGATACGCAGTATTTT
>TRBJ1-2|TRBV28|few|TRBD1
CASVTGGETGYTF
TGTGCCAGCGTGACAGGGGGCGAAACCGGCTACACCTTC
>TRBJ2-7|TRBV20-1|NA|TRBD2
CSVLPGEGNEQYF
TGCAGTGTATTACCTGGGGAGGGGAACGAGCAGTACTTC
>TRBJ2-7|TRBV7-7|NA|NA
CASSLREDYEQYF
TGTGCCAGCAGCTTAAGGGAGGACTACGAGCAGTACTTC
>TRBJ2-7|TRBV5-1|few|NA
CASDPTELYEQYF
TGCGCCAGCGACCCGACAGAGCTCTACGAGCAGTACTTC
>TRBJ2-1|TRBV20-1|few|NA
CSARANNEQFF
TGCAGTGCTAGAGCTAACAATGAGCAGTTCTTC
>TRBJ2-3|TRBV7-8|NA|TRBD2
CASSPRSGGLLGTQYF
TGTGCCAGCAGCCCCCGTAGCGGGGGCCTGTTGGGTACGCAGTATTTT
>TRBJ2-3|TRBV4-2|NA|NA
CASSHPTTGRTDTQYF
TGTGCCAGCAGCCACCCGACGACGGGACGAACAGATACGCAGTATTTT
>TRBJ2-7|TRBV20-1|NA|NA
CSADGKAYEQYF
TGCAGTGCCGACGGAAAGGCCTACGAGCAGTACTTC
>TRBJ1-5|TRBV3-1|few|TRBD1
CASSLGTGGMPQHF
TGTGCCAGCAGCCTCGGGACAGGGGGGATGCCCCAGCATTTT
>TRBJ2-1|TRBV4-1|NA|NA
CASSRTYQETQFF
TGCGCCAGCAGCCGAACTTACCAAGAGACCCAGTTCTTC
>TRBJ1-1|TRBV15|NA|NA
CATSREYNTEAFF
TGTGCCACCAGCAGAGAATACAACACTGAAGCTTTCTTT
>TRBJ1-1|TRBV19|NA|NA
CASSLELTRGTEAFF
TGTGCCAGTAGTCTTGAATTGACTCGTGGAACTGAAGCTTTCTTT
>TRBJ2-3|TRBV12-3/TRBV12-4|NA|TRBD2
CASRSEGSGRARMADTQYF
TGTGCCAGCAGGAGTGAGGGTAGCGGGAGGGCTAGGATGGCAGATACGCAGTATTTT
>TRBJ2-1|TRBV12-3/TRBV12-4|NA|NA
CASSSRGKYNEQFF
TGTGCCAGCAGCAGTAGGGGGAAGTACAATGAGCAGTTCTTC
>TRBJ1-5|TRBV11-2|NA|TRBD1
CASSPQGARQPQHF
TGTGCCAGCAGCCCACAGGGGGCCAGACAGCCCCAGCATTTT
>TRBJ2-7|TRBV7-2|NA|TRBD2
CASSSLAGPTYEQYF
TGTGCCAGCAGCTCGTTAGCGGGACCCACCTACGAGCAGTACTTC
>TRBJ2-1|TRBV7-2|NA|TRBD2
CASSLVAGGMRNEQFF
TGTGCCAGCAGCTTAGTAGCGGGAGGTATGCGAAATGAGCAGTTCTTC
>TRBJ2-7|TRBV6-6|NA|TRBD2
CASSYPTSNYEQYF
TGTGCCAGCAGTTACCCGACTAGCAACTACGAGCAGTACTTC
>TRBJ2-5|TRBV29-1|few|TRBD1
CSVATGLQETQYF
TGCAGCGTAGCGACAGGGCTCCAAGAGACCCAGTACTTC
>TRBJ2-1|TRBV11-3|few|NA
CASSPFTGRERRQFF
TGTGCCAGCAGCCCTTTCACGGGGCGGGAAAGACGGCAGTTCTTC
>TRBJ2-7|TRBV28|NA|TRBD1
CASSPRDRGPDEQYF
TGTGCCAGCAGTCCCCGGGACAGGGGTCCCGACGAGCAGTACTTC
>TRBJ1-4|TRBV4-1|NA|NA
CASSQFSGGRSDEKLFF
TGCGCCAGCAGCCAGTTTTCGGGGGGGAGGTCGGATGAAAAACTGTTTTTT
>TRBJ2-2|TRBV4-1|NA|NA
CASSPLETNTGELFF
TGCGCCAGCAGCCCACTGGAAACGAACACCGGGGAGCTGTTTTTT
>TRBJ1-4|TRBV5-1|few|TRBD1
CASSPDRGKEKLFF
TGCGCCAGCAGCCCCGACAGGGGTAAAGAAAAACTGTTTTTT
>TRBJ2-7|TRBV10-3|few|NA
CAISESSSIGPSSYEQYF
TGTGCCATCAGTGAGTCTTCGAGTATAGGGCCGAGCTCCTACGAGCAGTACTTC
>TRBJ2-1|TRBV20-1|NA|TRBD2
CSAWGGSGGANEQFF
TGCAGTGCTTGGGGGGGTAGCGGGGGCGCCAATGAGCAGTTCTTC